Below, one T cell receptor beta chain is given with its context. The treatment denotes: randomized to nivolumab then ipilimumab (arm A) or the reverse (arm B). No patient had prior DNA-damaging chemotherapy. Sorted cells were live CD3+CD8+, lacking CD19 and CD56, from PBMCs. TCRdb's table, derived via immunoSEQ multiplex PCR, lists solely in-frame clones and lacks some. The data hold roughly 30,000 clones, with less than 90% observed a single time. These data belong to a study of sequential checkpoint blockade in melanoma. The V gene's germline CDR1 is SEHNR and CDR2 FQNEAQ (reference sequence). V lost 5 bases to trimming and J lost 5 bases; unmatched junction nucleotides: 11. The CDR3 runs to 15 residues.

The sample in question was CD8+ T cells sorted from blood (inferred from file names), obtained from a patient given nivolumab and ipilimumab in sequence. The TCR was taken from a human donor with melanoma. The chain recombines TRBV7-9 with TRBJ2-7; 8 bases agree with TRBD1. The CDR3 protein is CASSRRQGAVHEQYF. Written as DNA, the CDR3 is TGTGCCAGCAGCAGAAGGCAGGGGGCTGTCCACGAGCAGTACTTC.